These 11 T cell receptor beta chains were sequenced from one sample in a study of T cells after yellow fever vaccination. TCRdb recomputed calls from the 5' RACE reads with MiXCR, one row per CDR3 protein. The sample shows 200,000 to 300,000 distinct CDR3 sequences, approximately 3.8% of them seen only once. This specimen consisted of PBMCs, obtained 15 days after the yellow fever booster vaccination. The receptors shown here come from a man aged 18-30 years who received the YFV17D yellow fever vaccine.

In this sample, this clonotype turned up many times. This CDR3 reads CASSLGHGGTYEQYV. In DNA, the CDR3 is TGTGCCAGCAGCTTAGGGCACGGGGGCACCTACGAGCAGTACGTC. The gene calls are TRBV7-3 and TRBJ2-7; D is perhaps TRBD1 or TRBD2 (6 bases each). This CDR3 comprises 15 residues. Per the germline V gene, CDR1 is SGHTA and CDR2 is FQGTGA. Trimming cost V 2 bases and J 2 bases, with 13 bases left between them.

This clonotype was counted a few times. The chain recombines TRBV5-6 with TRBJ1-6, with 12 bases matching TRBD1. Germline V gives CDR1 SGHDT, CDR2 YYEEEE. The CDR3 totals 16 residues. The V and J ends lost 5 bases and 9 bases, in that order; junction bases with no gene match: 9. The CDR3 loop reads CASRAEGQGAFSPLHF. The CDR3 DNA reads TGTGCCAGCAGGGCTGAGGGACAGGGGGCTTTTTCACCCCTCCACTTT.

This clonotype was recorded many times. The chain joins TRBV20-1 to TRBJ2-3; D not resolved. Trimming removed 1 base from V and 2 bases from J, with 10 bases in between. The length of the CDR3 is 14 residues. The germline CDR1 and CDR2 sequences are DFQATT and SNEGSKA (reference sequence). The CDR3 nucleotides are TGCAGTGCTAGAGTCTACACCGTCACAGATACGCAGTATTTT. This codes for CSARVYTVTDTQYF.

This clonotype appeared many times. DNA of the CDR3: TGTGCCAGCAGCTTCGACCGGACAGGGGTGAACGAGCAGTACTTC. Translated: CASSFDRTGVNEQYF. V gene TRBV5-6 combines with J gene TRBJ2-7, with TRBD1 matching over 9 bases. There are 15 residues in the CDR3. V shed 2 bases and J 5 bases; nucleotides not matched to a gene: 8. Germline values: CDR1 SGHDT, CDR2 YYEEEE. Together with reference TRBV5-6 and TRBJ2-7, the CDR3 gives the full variable domain: DAGVTQSPTHLIKTRGQQVTLRCSPKSGHDTVSWYQQALGQGPQFIFQYYEEEERQRGNFPDRFSGHQFPNYSSELNVNALLLGDSALYLCASSFDRTGVNEQYFGPGTRLTVT.

This clonotype was recorded at least ten times. The rearrangement joins TRBV20-1 to TRBJ2-4; weak D call: TRBD2 (5 bases). There are 12 residues in the CDR3. The germline gives CDR1 DFQATT, CDR2 SNEGSKA (reference sequence). Deletions cut 4 bases from V and 9 bases from J, with 13 bases between. Here the CDR3 DNA reads TGCAGTGCTAACACCGCGGGTCGCATTCAGTACTTC. Translated: CSANTAGRIQYF.

This clonotype was detected many times. This rearrangement joins TRBV12-3 or TRBV12-4 to TRBJ2-6; D unresolved. CDR3 length: 16 amino acids. Trimming stripped 6 bases from V and 0 bases from J, with 12 bases between. The CDR3 here is CASRSDGYSGANVLTF. For the CDR3, the DNA is TGTGCCAGCAGGTCGGACGGATACTCTGGGGCCAACGTCCTGACTTTC.

At least ten counts were recorded for this clonotype. This chain joins TRBV6-5 and TRBJ2-2, with 7 bases lining up with TRBD1. Germline V CDR1 and CDR2: MNHEY, SVGAGI. The V and J ends lost 6 bases and 7 bases, in that order; junction bases with no gene match: 11. This CDR3 is built from 15 residues. This chain's CDR3 is CASSRDRAFYGELFF. As DNA, the CDR3 is TGTGCCAGCAGCCGAGACAGGGCATTTTACGGGGAGCTGTTTTTT.

On this clonotype: Without the conserved terminal phenylalanine or tryptophan, this CDR3 likely stems from a read error. The chain joins TRBV13 to TRBJ1-3; TRBD1 might be the D (5 bases). From germline, CDR1 is PRHDT and CDR2 FYEKMQ (reference sequence). CDR3 size: 14 residues. The germline V and J ends were trimmed by 5 bases and 4 bases, with 12 bases remaining between them. The CDR3 DNA reads TGTGCCAGCAGCGCCGGGGCAGGAGGAAACACCATATATATT. Translating gives CASSAGAGGNTIYI.

This clonotype came up many times. The V gene is TRBV6-6, the J gene TRBJ2-5; D is perhaps TRBD1 (6 bases). The CDR3 has 15 residues. The V end was cut by 0 bases, the J end by 2 bases, with 10 bases between. Germline CDR1 reads MNHNY; CDR2 reads SVGAGI (reference sequence). The CDR3: CASSYSGGRQETQYF. The CDR3 DNA reads TGTGCCAGCAGTTACTCTGGGGGCCGACAAGAGACCCAGTACTTC.

Many counts were recorded for this clonotype. V is TRBV7-9 and J is TRBJ2-3; 7 bases match TRBD1. Germline assignment: CDR1 SEHNR and CDR2 FQNEAQ (reference sequence). The CDR3 runs 16 residues. V gave up 5 bases and J gave up 6 bases; unmatched junction bases: 14. The CDR3 coding sequence is TGTGCCAGCAGCCCAAAGACAGGGTCCCCCTCCGATACGCAGTATTTT. This sequence encodes CASSPKTGSPSDTQYF. The complete variable domain, with remaining parts taken from reference TRBV7-9 and TRBJ2-3, reads DTGVSQNPRHKITKRGQNVTFRCDPISEHNRLYWYRQTLGQGPEFLTYFQNEAQLEKSRLLSDRFSAERPKGSFSTLEIQRTEQGDSAMYLCASSPKTGSPSDTQYFGPGTRLTVL.

This clonotype was seen repeatedly, ten times or more. The V call is TRBV6-6, the J call TRBJ2-1; possible D gene TRBD2, 6 bases. This CDR3 is 13 amino acids long. Germline values: CDR1 MNHNY, CDR2 SVGAGI (reference sequence). With 5 bases removed from V and 4 bases from J, the gap between germline ends came to 9 bases. The CDR3 region is CASSGDFYNEQFF. In nucleotides, the CDR3 is TGTGCCAGCAGTGGGGACTTTTACAATGAGCAGTTCTTC.